A selection of T cell receptor beta chains follows, all from one sample in a study of blood T cell repertoires in COVID-19. Measured with immunoSEQ multiplex PCR; TCRdb has only the in-frame clones, and not every one. The sample gives around 480,000 clones, about nine tenths of which show up once; about 0.75% is in the top ten. The source material was PBMCs or T cells enriched from blood (not recorded which). The origin of the receptors is a woman under 30 who had recovered from COVID-19. Both conserved end residues are part of each CDR3. Each record gives: J gene, clone size, V gene, D gene, CDR3 protein, CDR3 DNA. A D gene is named only where the DNA matches it firmly. Size tells how often a clone was seen (once, few, many) or the class of an expanded clone, and some rows leave it out.

J: TRBJ1-2
size: NA
V: TRBV5-1
D: NA
CDR3: CASSPLRGGEDGYTF
DNA: TGCGCCAGCAGCCCTTTGAGGGGGGGTGAGGATGGCTACACCTTC

J: TRBJ2-1
size: NA
V: TRBV19
D: TRBD1
CDR3: CASSMGQRDEQFF
DNA: TGTGCCAGTAGTATGGGACAGAGGGATGAGCAGTTCTTC

J: TRBJ1-5
size: few
V: TRBV10-3
D: TRBD1
CDR3: CAIGQGPLGGQPQHF
DNA: TGTGCCATCGGACAGGGCCCCTTAGGAGGGCAGCCCCAGCATTTT

J: TRBJ2-7
size: once
V: TRBV12-3/TRBV12-4
D: NA
CDR3: CASSLLASYEQYF
DNA: TGTGCCAGCAGTTTGTTGGCTAGTTACGAGCAGTACTTC

J: TRBJ1-2
size: NA
V: TRBV29-1
D: NA
CDR3: CSVELGGGGYTF
DNA: TGCAGCGTTGAACTTGGGGGGGGTGGCTACACCTTC

J: TRBJ1-2
size: NA
V: TRBV29-1
D: NA
CDR3: CSVEGHGYGYTF
DNA: TGCAGCGTTGAGGGACACGGCTATGGCTACACCTTC

J: TRBJ2-7
size: NA
V: TRBV5-1
D: TRBD2
CDR3: CASSLTGLAGVEQYF
DNA: TGCGCCAGCAGCTTAACGGGACTAGCGGGGGTCGAGCAGTACTTC

J: TRBJ2-7
size: NA
V: TRBV2
D: TRBD2
CDR3: CATRMTTSGGREQYF
DNA: TGTGCCACCCGGATGACGACTAGCGGGGGTCGAGAGCAGTACTTC

J: TRBJ2-1
size: once
V: TRBV5-4
D: NA
CDR3: CASSPSPNEQFF
DNA: TGTGCCAGCAGCCCCTCCCCGAATGAGCAGTTCTTC

J: TRBJ1-6
size: NA
V: TRBV5-4
D: TRBD1
CDR3: CASSGTGGPDNSPLHF
DNA: TGTGCCAGCAGTGGGACAGGGGGTCCGGATAATTCACCCCTCCACTTT

J: TRBJ1-1
size: NA
V: TRBV12-3/TRBV12-4
D: TRBD1
CDR3: CASSFQGGTEAFF
DNA: TGTGCCAGCAGTTTCCAGGGGGGCACTGAAGCTTTCTTT

J: TRBJ2-7
size: NA
V: TRBV6-5
D: TRBD1
CDR3: CASIRDRLLYEQYF
DNA: TGTGCCAGCATCCGGGACAGATTACTCTACGAGCAGTACTTC

J: TRBJ1-4
size: NA
V: TRBV10-3
D: NA
CDR3: CAISDVNEKLFF
DNA: TGTGCCATCAGTGACGTTAATGAAAAACTGTTTTTT